Given below is one T cell receptor beta chain in context. The CDR3 totals 15 residues. V shed 0 bases and J shed 0 bases, with 7 bases lying between them. Germline loops: CDR1 SGHRS, CDR2 YFSETQ. In the original workflow: The authors estimated nucleated cell counts from reference gene primer amplification. The assay was immunoSEQ multiplex PCR, and TCRdb's table has in-frame clones only and misses some. The V and J calls and the clone size are those of that table, but D and trimming were determined from the DNA. The sample includes 250,000 or so clones, 88% of them seen just once. This sample was taken from a study of blood T cell repertoires in COVID-19. As for the study in general: T cells, B-cell-depleted T cells, or PBMCs provided the cDNA or gDNA that served as material.

Sequenced material: peripheral blood. This TCR was recovered from a woman in her thirties or forties who had recovered from COVID-19. The chain employs TRBV5-1 and TRBJ2-1, with D possibly being TRBD2 (6 bases). The CDR3 here is CASSLAGSSYNEQFF. CDR3 DNA sequence: TGCGCCAGCAGCTTGGCCGGGAGCTCCTACAATGAGCAGTTCTTC.